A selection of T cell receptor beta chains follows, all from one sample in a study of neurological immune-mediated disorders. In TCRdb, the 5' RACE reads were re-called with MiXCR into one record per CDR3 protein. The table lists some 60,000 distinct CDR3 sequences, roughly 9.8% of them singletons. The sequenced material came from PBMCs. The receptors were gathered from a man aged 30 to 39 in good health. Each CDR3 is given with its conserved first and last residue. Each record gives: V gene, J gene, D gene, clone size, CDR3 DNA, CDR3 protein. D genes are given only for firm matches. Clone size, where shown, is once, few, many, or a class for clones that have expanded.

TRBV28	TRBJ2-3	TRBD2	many	TGTGCCAGCAGTTTAAAAGTAGCGGGATTCACAGATACGCAGTATTTT	CASSLKVAGFTDTQYF
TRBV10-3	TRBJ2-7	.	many	TGTGCCATCAGTGACAGGGACTACGAGCAGTACTTC	CAISDRDYEQYF
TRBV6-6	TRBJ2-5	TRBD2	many	TGTGCCAGCAGAGGACTAGCGGGAGGGACGGAAGAGACCCAGTACTTC	CASRGLAGGTEETQYF
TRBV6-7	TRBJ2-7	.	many	TGTGCCAGCAGTTACCTAATGACAGGTCTGGGCTACGAGCAGTACTTC	CASSYLMTGLGYEQYF
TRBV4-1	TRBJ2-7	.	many	TGCGCCAGCAGCCAAGGGGGGCTGTACGAGCAGTACTTC	CASSQGGLYEQYF
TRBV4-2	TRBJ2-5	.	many	TGTGCCAGCAGCCCACTGAGGGGCAGGGCCGCTAAAGAGACCCAGTACTTC	CASSPLRGRAAKETQYF
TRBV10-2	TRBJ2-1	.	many	TGCGCCAGCACCGACTGGGGTGAGCAGTTCTTC	CASTDWGEQFF
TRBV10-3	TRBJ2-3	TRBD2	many	TGTGCCATCAGTGAGTCGCCTAGCGGGAAGAACACAGATACGCAGTATTTT	CAISESPSGKNTDTQYF
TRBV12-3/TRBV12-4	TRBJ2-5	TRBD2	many	TGTGCCAGCAGACTAGCGGGGCAGGAGACCCAGTACTTC	CASRLAGQETQYF
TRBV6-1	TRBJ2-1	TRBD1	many	TGTGCCAGCATCTCCCGGACAGGGTTTGAGAATGAGCAGTTCTTC	CASISRTGFENEQFF
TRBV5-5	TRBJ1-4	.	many	TGTGCCAGCAGCTTGGATGCAACTAATGAAAAACTGTTTTTT	CASSLDATNEKLFF
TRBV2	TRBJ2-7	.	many	TGTGCCACAAAGGAGGACAGAATCTCCTACGAGCAGTACTTC	CATKEDRISYEQYF
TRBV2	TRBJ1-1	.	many	TGTGCCAGCAGTGAAATAGTCAGGGTGAACACTGAAGCTTTCTTT	CASSEIVRVNTEAFF
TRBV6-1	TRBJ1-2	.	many	TGTGCCAGCAGTGAGAGTAAGGGTTTCGATGGCTACACCTTC	CASSESKGFDGYTF
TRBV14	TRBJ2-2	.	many	TGTGCCAGCAGCCTCAGACAGAACACCGGGGAGCTGTTTTTT	CASSLRQNTGELFF
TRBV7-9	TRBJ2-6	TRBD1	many	TGTGCCAGCAGCGGACAGGTCGCCAACGTCCTGACTTTC	CASSGQVANVLTF
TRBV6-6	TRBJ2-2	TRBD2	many	TGTGCCAGCAGTCCGGGACTAGCGGGAGTTGGCACCGGGGAGCTGTTTTTT	CASSPGLAGVGTGELFF
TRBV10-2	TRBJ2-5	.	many	TGCGCCAGCAGTGAGTCGGACGAGACCCAGTACTTC	CASSESDETQYF
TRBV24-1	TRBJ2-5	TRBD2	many	TGTGCCACCAGTGACCCACGACTAGCGGGAGGCCCGACCCAGTACTTC	CATSDPRLAGGPTQYF
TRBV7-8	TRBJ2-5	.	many	TGTGCCAGCAGCTTAGGCGGGACATCACAGGAGACCCAGTACTTC	CASSLGGTSQETQYF
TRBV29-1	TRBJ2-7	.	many	TGCAGCGTTGAACTGGGAGGCTCCTACGAGCAGTACTTC	CSVELGGSYEQYF
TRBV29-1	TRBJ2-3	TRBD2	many	TGCAGCGTTGTGGGTAGCGGGAGGGCCGGGGGCACAGATACGCAGTATTTT	CSVVGSGRAGGTDTQYF
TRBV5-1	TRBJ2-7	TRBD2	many	TGCGCCAGCAGCTTGGGAACTAGCGCCTACGAGCAGTACTTC	CASSLGTSAYEQYF
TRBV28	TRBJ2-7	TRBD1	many	TGTGCCAGCGTAGGCAGGGGGCTCCACGAGCAGTACTTC	CASVGRGLHEQYF
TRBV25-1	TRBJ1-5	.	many	TGTGCCAGCAGTGATGGCAATCAGCCCCAGCATTTT	CASSDGNQPQHF
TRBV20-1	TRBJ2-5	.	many	TGCAGTGCTAGAGATTTCAGGGGCGGACAAGAGACCCAGTACTTC	CSARDFRGGQETQYF
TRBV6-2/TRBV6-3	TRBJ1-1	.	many	TGTGCCAGCAGTACGGAGGGGCGGGGGAGGACTGAAGCTTTCTTT	CASSTEGRGRTEAFF
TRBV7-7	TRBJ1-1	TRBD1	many	TGTGCCAGCAGCCAGAAACCGGGACAGGGAGGGAAGGGTCGGAACACTGAAGCTTTCTTT	CASSQKPGQGGKGRNTEAFF
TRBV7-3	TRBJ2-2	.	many	TGTGCCAGCAGCCGCGAGGCAGGGTCCACCGGGGAGCTGTTTTTT	CASSREAGSTGELFF
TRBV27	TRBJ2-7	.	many	TGTGCCAGCACGGCGTCCCCGGGCTCCTACGAGCAGTACTTC	CASTASPGSYEQYF
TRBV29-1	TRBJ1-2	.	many	TGCAGCGTTGATTTACACGGGTCCCTCACCTTC	CSVDLHGSLTF
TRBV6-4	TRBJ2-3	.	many	TGTGCCAGCAGTGAATCCGGGCCCACAGATACGCAGTATTTT	CASSESGPTDTQYF
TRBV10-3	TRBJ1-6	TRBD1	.	TGTGCCATCAGTGTTGGACAGGGAGACTATAATTCACCCCTCCACTTT	CAISVGQGDYNSPLHF
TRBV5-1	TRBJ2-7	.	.	TGCGCCAGCAGCTTGGAACAGGGAATATTCGAGCAGTACTTC	CASSLEQGIFEQYF
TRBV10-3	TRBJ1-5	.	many	TGTGCCATCAGTGAGTCGGCAGAAAGACGCCAGCCCCAGCATTTT	CAISESAERRQPQHF
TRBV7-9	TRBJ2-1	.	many	TGTGCCAGCAGCTTAGTAGGAGATGAGCAGTTCTTC	CASSLVGDEQFF
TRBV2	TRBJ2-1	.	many	TGTGCCAGCAGTGAACAGGGGGGAGAGCAGTTCTTC	CASSEQGGEQFF
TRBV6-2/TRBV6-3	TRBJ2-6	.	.	TGTGCCAGCAGTTACCAGCGCGGGGAGACCGGGTCCAACGTCCTGACTTTC	CASSYQRGETGSNVLTF
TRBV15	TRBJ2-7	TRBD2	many	TGTGCCACCAGCAGAGTTCGGGGGAGGGCCTACGAGCAGTACTTC	CATSRVRGRAYEQYF
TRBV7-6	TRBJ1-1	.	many	TGTGCCAGCAGCTTAAGGGGGGGGGTTGGCACTGAAGCTTTCTTT	CASSLRGGVGTEAFF
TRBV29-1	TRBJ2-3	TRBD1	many	TGCAGCGCTCTGCAGGGGGCCACAGATACGCAGTATTTT	CSALQGATDTQYF
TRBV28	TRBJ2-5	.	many	TGTGCCAGCAGTTTTCAGGGAACGGGAGAGACCCAGTACTTC	CASSFQGTGETQYF
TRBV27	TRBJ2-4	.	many	TGTGCCAGCAGTTCCAGGTTTGGCATTCAGTACTTC	CASSSRFGIQYF
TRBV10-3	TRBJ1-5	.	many	TGTGCCATCAGTGACAGGGACAATCAGCCCCAGCATTTT	CAISDRDNQPQHF
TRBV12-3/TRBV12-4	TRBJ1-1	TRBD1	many	TGTGCCAGCAGTTCTCGGGACAGAACGAACACTGAAGCTTTCTTT	CASSSRDRTNTEAFF
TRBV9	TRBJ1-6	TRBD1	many	TGTGCCAGCAGCGTAGGGGGTACAGGGGGCAATTCACCCCTCCACTTT	CASSVGGTGGNSPLHF
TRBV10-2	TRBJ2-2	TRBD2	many	TGCGCCAGCACAACTAGCGGGAGGGCAGAGGAGCTGTTTTTT	CASTTSGRAEELFF
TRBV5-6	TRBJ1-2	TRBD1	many	TGTGCCAGCAGGTTACGACAGGGTTCAGCCTACACCTTC	CASRLRQGSAYTF
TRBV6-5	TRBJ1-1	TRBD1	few	TGTGCCAGCAGTTACACAGGGGACGGAAAAGCTTTCTTT	CASSYTGDGKAFF
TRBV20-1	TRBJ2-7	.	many	TGCAGTGTCCCAGCCAAGGAGGCACTCTACGAGCAGTACTTC	CSVPAKEALYEQYF
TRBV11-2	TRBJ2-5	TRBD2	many	TGTGCCAGCAGCTTTCGAAGTAGCGGGAGTTTTGAGACCCAGTACTTC	CASSFRSSGSFETQYF